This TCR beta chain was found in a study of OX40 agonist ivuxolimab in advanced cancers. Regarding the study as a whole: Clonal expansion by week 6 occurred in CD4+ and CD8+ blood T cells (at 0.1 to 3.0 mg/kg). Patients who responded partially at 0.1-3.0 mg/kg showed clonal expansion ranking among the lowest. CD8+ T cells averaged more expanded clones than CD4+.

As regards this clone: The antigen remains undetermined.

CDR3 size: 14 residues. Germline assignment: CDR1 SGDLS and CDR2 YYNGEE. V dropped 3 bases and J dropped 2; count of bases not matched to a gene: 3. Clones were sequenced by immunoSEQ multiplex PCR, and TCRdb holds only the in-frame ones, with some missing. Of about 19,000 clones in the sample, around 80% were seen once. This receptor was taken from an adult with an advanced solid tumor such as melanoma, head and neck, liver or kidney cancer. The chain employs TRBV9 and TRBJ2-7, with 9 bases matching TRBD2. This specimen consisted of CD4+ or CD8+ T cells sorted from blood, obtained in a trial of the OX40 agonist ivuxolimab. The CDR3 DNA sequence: TGTGCCAGCAGCGGTAGCGGGGGTCCCTACGAGCAGTACTTC. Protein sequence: CASSGSGGPYEQYF.